This T cell receptor (beta chain) was identified during a study of shared T cell receptors in the human thymus. This clone was detected only a few times. J was trimmed by 5 bases and V by 7 bases; bases with no gene match: 9. Per the germline V gene, CDR1 is SQVTM and CDR2 is ANQGSEA. CDR3 length: 15 amino acids. Profiled with immunoSEQ multiplex PCR; TCRdb holds only in-frame clones, not every one. This repertoire shows approximately 490,000 clones, 78% found once; its top ten account for around 0.012%. The sample was also reused in another study, on human thymus T cells. This second study notes: The thymus was resected at corrective cardiac surgery. Among thymic and blood repertoires, usage of V and J genes appeared biased. Thymic TCR repertoires of unrelated people reportedly overlapped highly.

The receptor comes from a boy in the first two years of life with a congenital heart defect. The gene calls are TRBV29-1 and TRBJ2-1; 12 nucleotides agree with TRBD2. Input material: thymocytes. In nucleotides, the CDR3 is TGCAGCGGAACACTAGCGGGAGGTAGGGACAATGAGCAGTTCTTC. Protein product: CSGTLAGGRDNEQFF.